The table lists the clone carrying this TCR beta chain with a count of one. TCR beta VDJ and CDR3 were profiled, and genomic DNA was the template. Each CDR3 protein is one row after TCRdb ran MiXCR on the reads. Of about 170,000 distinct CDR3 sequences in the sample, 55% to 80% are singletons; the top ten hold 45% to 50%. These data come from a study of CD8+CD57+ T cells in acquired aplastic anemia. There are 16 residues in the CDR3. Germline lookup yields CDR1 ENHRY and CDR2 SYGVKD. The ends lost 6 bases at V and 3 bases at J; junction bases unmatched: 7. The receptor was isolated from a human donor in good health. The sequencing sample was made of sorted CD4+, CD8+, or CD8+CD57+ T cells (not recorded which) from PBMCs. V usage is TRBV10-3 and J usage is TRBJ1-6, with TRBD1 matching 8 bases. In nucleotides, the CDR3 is TGTGCCATCAGGGCGGGACAGGCGAACTATAATTCACCCCTCCACTTT. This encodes CAIRAGQANYNSPLHF.